Here is one T cell receptor (beta chain) with its context. Its antigen is not identified. This specimen comes from a study of cytomegalovirus exposure and HLA in healthy donors. Study observations and caveats: The TCR clusters that emerged in the first cohort tended, a later analysis found, to co-occur in the 110 or so validation repertoires.

From the roughly 120-subject validation cohort, which was separate from the approximately 670-subject first cohort, the donors were drawn. CDR1 and CDR2 (germline): SGHRS, YFSETQ. This CDR3 is 15 amino acids long. With V trimmed by 2 bases and J by 1 base, 4 bases remained unmatched. Libraries were prepared by immunoSEQ multiplex PCR; TCRdb keeps only in-frame clonotypes and omits some of them. The sample records some 100,000 clones, about 88% being singletons. Material for sequencing was PBMCs. This sequence was found in a woman under 30 in good health and CMV-seronegative. The V and J genes are TRBV5-1 and TRBJ1-2; 8 bases line up with TRBD1. The CDR3 DNA is TGCGCCAGCAGCTTCGGACAGGGTGGTAACTATGGCTACACCTTC. It is translated as CASSFGQGGNYGYTF.